Sequencing of this T cell receptor (beta chain) was carried out in a study of cytomegalovirus exposure and HLA in healthy donors. The primer mix had 60 Vbeta and 13 Jbeta primers. Profiled with immunoSEQ multiplex PCR; TCRdb holds only in-frame clones, not every one. The table shows about 98,000 clones, with roughly 70% occurring only once. The receptor was derived from a male donor in good health and CMV-seronegative. The material sequenced was PBMCs.

CDR3 loop: CASSSSGANVLTF. In nucleotides, the CDR3 is TGTGCCAGCAGCAGTTCTGGGGCCAACGTCCTGACTTTC. The chain links TRBV6-4 to TRBJ2-6; D ambiguous. CDR1 MRHNA and CDR2 SNTAGT come from the germline V gene. Trimming cost V 6 bases and J 1 base, with 4 bases left between them. The CDR3 is 13 residues long.